This T cell receptor beta chain was sequenced during a study of blood T cells in healthy people across ages. Regarding the study as a whole: A roughly linear age-dependent decrease characterized TCR beta diversity per million T cells. Naive T cell percentage and TCR beta diversity correlated strongly. Shifts in expanded clonotypes may have been confounded by donor CMV status, which was unknown.

Each of the donors had around 10 milliliters of peripheral blood drawn into EDTA-treated Vacutainer tubes. This clonotype turned up a few times. Antigen specificity is unknown. Germline CDR1 reads SNHLY; CDR2 reads FYNNEI. The CDR3 is made up of 15 amino acids. The ends lost 7 bases at V and 8 bases at J; junction bases unmatched: 7. It was with a sample-barcoded 5' primer and a J-beta primer mix that a second PCR of about 6 to 12 cycles was run. TCRdb itself ran the 5' RACE reads through MiXCR, one entry per CDR3 protein. The repertoire consists of hundreds of thousands of distinct CDR3 sequences, with around 49% occurring once and the leading ten covering around a third.

Input material: blood. This sequence was found in an older woman in good health. The chain couples TRBV2 to TRBJ2-1; 14 bases are shared with TRBD2. In DNA form, the CDR3 reads TGTGCCAGCAAGGGACTAGCGGGAGCAGTCGATGAGCAGTTCTTC. It translates to CASKGLAGAVDEQFF.